This entry lists 3 T cell receptor beta chains sequenced from one sample in a study of blood T cell repertoires in COVID-19. Produced via immunoSEQ multiplex PCR; TCRdb's table is partial and in-frame only. The data show approximately 400,000 clones, approximately 88% seen once. Sequencing used peripheral blood. These receptors all come from a woman aged 45-59 years with COVID-19, enrolled during active disease.

This clone appeared once. Additional DNA sequences in this sample encode the identical CDR3. This chain joins TRBV19 and TRBJ1-1; 7 positions match TRBD1. The CDR3 spans 12 residues. Germline assignment: CDR1 LNHDA and CDR2 SQIVND (reference sequence). V gave up 6 bases and J gave up 4 bases; unmatched junction bases: 2. CDR3 nucleotides: TGTGCCAGTAGCCCAGGGGGCACTGAAGCTTTCTTT. Translation: CASSPGGTEAFF.

This clone was seen once. The J gene is TRBJ1-2, the V gene TRBV28; TRBD1 aligns across 7 bases. This CDR3 contains 14 residues. The ends lost 7 bases at V and 8 bases at J; junction bases unmatched: 13. Germline CDR1 and CDR2: MDHEN and SYDVKM. The CDR3 DNA follows: TGTGCCAGCACGTCAGGGGGGCCCTATATGGGCTACACCTTC. It codes for CASTSGGPYMGYTF.

The chain uses TRBV6-6 and TRBJ1-2, with 11 bases matching TRBD1. V gave up 0 bases and J gave up 6 bases; unmatched junction bases: 3. Germline V gene data show CDR1 as MNHNY and CDR2 as SVGAGI (reference sequence). This CDR3 comprises 15 residues. The CDR3 DNA follows: TGTGCCAGCAGTTACTCACCGGGACAGGGGGATGGCTACACCTTC. This codes for CASSYSPGQGDGYTF.